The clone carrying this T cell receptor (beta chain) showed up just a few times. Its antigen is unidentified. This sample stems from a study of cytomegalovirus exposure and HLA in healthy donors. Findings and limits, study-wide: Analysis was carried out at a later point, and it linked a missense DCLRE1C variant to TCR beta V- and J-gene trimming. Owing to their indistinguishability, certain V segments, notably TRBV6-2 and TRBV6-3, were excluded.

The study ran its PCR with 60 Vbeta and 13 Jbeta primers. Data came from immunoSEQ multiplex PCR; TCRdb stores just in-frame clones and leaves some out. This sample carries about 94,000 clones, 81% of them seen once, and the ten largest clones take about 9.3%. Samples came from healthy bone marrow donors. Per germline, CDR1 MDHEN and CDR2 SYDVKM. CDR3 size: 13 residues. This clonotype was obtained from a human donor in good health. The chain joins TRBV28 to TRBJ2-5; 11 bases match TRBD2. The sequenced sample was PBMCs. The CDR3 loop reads CAVSGRAVETQYF. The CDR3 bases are TGTGCGGTTAGCGGGAGGGCCGTAGAGACCCAGTACTTC.